The clone carrying this TCR beta chain was picked up a small number of times. The CDR3 spans 14 residues. Trimming pared 1 base from V and 9 bases from J, leaving 13 bases between. CDR1 is SGHTA, CDR2 FQGNSA, per germline. These data belong to a study of beta chain features in type 1 diabetes. Of the isolated RNA, all was reverse transcribed, and so the sequenced material was expressed TCRB transcripts. Profiling relied on immunoSEQ multiplex PCR, and the TCRdb table lists in-frame clones only, not all of them. The profile shows under 150,000 clones, roughly 50% of them singletons. This chain links TRBV7-2 with TRBJ2-4; TRBD2 might be the D (6 bases). This receptor was identified in a man in his late teens or twenties in good health. Input material: Tregs from blood. CDR3 in amino acids: CASSLDSGGGIQYF. The CDR3 DNA follows: TGTGCCAGCAGCTTAGACTCCGGGGGAGGCATTCAGTACTTC.